This TCR beta chain was identified during a study of blood T cell repertoires in COVID-19. Study-wide background: Sample material is recorded as cDNA or gDNA derived from T cells, B-cell-depleted T cells, or PBMCs.

This clone was seen a few times. Germline CDR1 and CDR2: SNHLY and FYNNEI. The CDR3 loop spans 13 amino acids. Trimming took off 7 bases at V and 0 bases at J, with 6 bases between the two ends. Per the original data handling: Quantification of nucleated cells was approximated via reference gene primer amplification. The repertoire was sequenced with immunoSEQ multiplex PCR; TCRdb's copy has only in-frame clones and lacks some. Clone size and the V and J calls come from that table; the DNA yielded D and trimming. The sample lists about 200,000 clones, over 60% occurring once. This sequence originates from a woman aged 70-85 years with acute or convalescent COVID-19. The J gene is TRBJ1-4, the V gene TRBV2; D is unclear. The sample taken for sequencing was peripheral blood. CDR3 amino acids: CASIRATNEKLFF. DNA of the CDR3: TGTGCCAGCATCCGGGCAACTAATGAAAAACTGTTTTTT.